The 4 T cell receptor beta chains listed next were all sequenced from one sample in a study of cytomegalovirus exposure and HLA in healthy donors. Clones were sequenced by immunoSEQ multiplex PCR, and TCRdb holds only the in-frame ones, with some missing. The sample lists 70,000 or so clones, less than 95% occurring once. Sequenced material: PBMCs. Receptors were obtained from a woman younger than 30 in good health and CMV-seropositive.

For the CDR3, the DNA is TGTGCCATCATGCGGACAGGGGGACCCACTAACTATGGCTACACCTTC. It is translated as CAIMRTGGPTNYGYTF. The chain recombines TRBV10-3 with TRBJ1-2; TRBD1 aligns across 10 bases. Trimming at V came to 7 bases and at J to 0 bases, leaving 8 bases not matched to a gene. The CDR3 is made up of 16 amino acids. Germline V lookup: CDR1 ENHRY, CDR2 SYGVKD.

This rearrangement joins TRBV16 to TRBJ2-1; 7 bases fit TRBD2. The CDR3 extends over 21 amino acids. The ends lost 1 base at V and 4 bases at J; junction bases unmatched: 22. CDR1 and CDR2 (germline): KGHSY, FQNENV. The CDR3 loop is CASSQWRRDYGNLRSYNEQFF. The CDR3 nucleotides read TGTGCCAGCAGCCAATGGAGAAGGGACTACGGAAATTTACGGTCGTACAATGAGCAGTTCTTC. Filled out from reference TRBV16 and TRBJ2-1, the complete variable domain reads GEEVAQTPKHLVRGEGQKAKLYCAPIKGHSYVFWYQQVLKNEFKFLISFQNENVFDETGMPKERFSAKCLPNSPCSLEIQATKLEDSAVYFCASSQWRRDYGNLRSYNEQFFGPGTRLTVL.

The table lists this clone with a count of one. The chain uses TRBV27 and TRBJ2-7; 14 bases are shared with TRBD2. The CDR3 extends over 18 amino acids. J gave up 2 bases and V 3 bases, and 9 bases lay outside the gene matches. Germline V lookup: CDR1 MNHEY, CDR2 SMNVEV (reference sequence). CDR3 region: CASSFAGTSGGRTYEQYF. CDR3 nucleotides: TGTGCCAGCAGTTTCGCCGGGACTAGCGGGGGTCGCACCTACGAGCAGTACTTC.

V gene TRBV7-9 combines with J gene TRBJ1-5; maybe TRBD1 (5 bases). Trimming removed 4 bases at V and 2 bases at J, with 12 bases between. Germline V CDR1 and CDR2: SEHNR, FQNEAQ (reference sequence). The length of the CDR3 is 15 residues. The CDR3 bases are TGTGCCAGCAGCTCCCAGGGACTTGGCAATCAGCCCCAGCATTTT. This encodes CASSSQGLGNQPQHF.